The 25 T cell receptor beta chains listed next were all sequenced from one sample in a study of low-dose radiotherapy and immunotherapy resistance in tumors. Priming of first-strand cDNA relied on TRAV- and TRBV-specific primers (covering alpha and beta chains). Amplification, which lasted 20 PCR cycles, used a constant-region primer and V-primer adapter to amplify TCRs. MiXCR, run by TCRdb on the reads, gives a single entry per CDR3 protein. The sample contains about 35,000 distinct CDR3 sequences, under 25% of which appear only once. Time point specified: after trial treatment. Treatment here: LDRT plus nivolumab, ipilimumab, low-dose cyclophosphamide and aspirin (RACIN trial). The material sequenced was PBMCs, taken after low-dose radiotherapy plus immunotherapy. The receptors were sampled from a female donor with ovarian cancer.

This clonotype was seen many times. The chain joins TRBV19 to TRBJ1-1, with 8 nucleotides matching TRBD1. CDR1 and CDR2 (germline): LNHDA, SQIVND (reference sequence). The junction had 12 bases not matched to a gene; V was cut back by 11 bases and J by 7 bases. The CDR3 spans 13 residues. CDR3 nucleotides: TGTGCCGTAGCGACAGGGGACGTCAATGAAGCTTTCTTT. This gives the protein CAVATGDVNEAFF.

The V gene is TRBV5-8, the J gene TRBJ2-1; 10 nucleotides align to TRBD2. J was trimmed by 8 bases and V by 3 bases; bases with no gene match: 8. The length of the CDR3 is 15 residues. The V gene's germline CDR1 is SGHTS and CDR2 YDEGEE. The DNA of the CDR3 is TGTGCCAGCAGCTCATCTAGCGGGAGAATGGATGAGCAGTTCTTC. Amino acids: CASSSSSGRMDEQFF.

This clonotype occurred many times. This chain uses TRBV7-8 with TRBJ2-2; D call uncertain. Trimming pared 3 bases from V and 0 bases from J, leaving 11 bases between. This CDR3 is built from 16 residues. Germline values: CDR1 SGHVS, CDR2 FQNEAQ. The CDR3 is CASSFQSAANTGELFF. Here the CDR3 DNA reads TGTGCCAGCAGCTTTCAGAGCGCAGCGAACACCGGGGAGCTGTTTTTT.

This chain joins TRBV19 and TRBJ2-2, with D possibly matching TRBD1 (6 bases). V shed 7 bases and J shed 6 bases, with 9 bases lying between them. The germline CDR1 and CDR2 sequences are LNHDA and SQIVND (reference sequence). The CDR3 spans 12 residues. CDR3 sequence (DNA): TGTGCCAGTACAGGGGTGGCCGGGGAGCTGTTTTTT. Translating gives CASTGVAGELFF. The full variable domain, completed using reference TRBV19 and TRBJ2-2, is DGGITQSPKYLFRKEGQNVTLSCEQNLNHDAMYWYRQDPGQGLRLIYYSQIVNDFQKGDIAEGYSVSREKKESFPLTVTSAQKNPTAFYLCASTGVAGELFFGEGSRLTVL.

With regard to this clonotype: A far larger clone lies a single base away; this is likely a read error. The CDR3 sequence is CANSLERDNDSYF. The CDR3, as DNA: TGTGCCAACAGCCTCGAAAGAGATAATGACAGTTATTTT. This sequence joins TRBV5-3 and TRBJ2-3; TRBD1 is a possible D gene (5 bases). Being an ORF, TRBV5-3 has a function that is uncertain. Trimming cost V 9 bases and J 15 bases, with 26 bases left between them. The CDR3 spans 13 residues.

Many counts were recorded for this clonotype. The V call is TRBV11-2, the J call TRBJ2-5; 15 bases line up with TRBD2. Germline-derived CDR1 and CDR2 are SGHAT and FQNNGV. Trimming removed 4 bases from V and 13 bases from J; junction bases left unmatched: 7. The CDR3 consists of 14 residues. The CDR3 DNA is TGTGCCAGCAGCTCTGGACTAGCGGGGGGGATCGTGTACTTC. Protein product: CASSSGLAGGIVYF.

Remarks on this clonotype: Given a far larger clone just one base away, this is likely a sequencing read error. CDR3 region: CASSQLMVPRNEQFF. As DNA, the CDR3 is TGTGCCAGCAGCCAGCTTATGGTACCGAGGAATGAGCAGTTCTTC. The gene calls are TRBV11-1 and TRBJ2-1; no reliable D call. V lost 5 bases to trimming and J lost 7 bases, with 18 bases between them. CDR3 length: 15 residues. The germline V gene encodes CDR1 SGHAT and CDR2 FQDESV (reference sequence).

This clonotype was seen many times. The chain couples TRBV7-8 to TRBJ2-5; 9 positions agree with TRBD2. J gave up 5 bases and V 0 bases, and 4 bases lay outside the gene matches. This CDR3 has 15 amino acids. CDR1 is SGHVS, CDR2 FQNEAQ, per germline. The chain's CDR3 is CASSLAGLAGETQYF. For the CDR3, the DNA is TGTGCCAGCAGCTTAGCCGGGCTAGCGGGGGAGACCCAGTACTTC.

This clonotype was recorded a few times. This chain uses TRBV7-3 with TRBJ2-1, with 13 bases that match TRBD2. Losses at the gene ends were 5 bases for V and 7 bases for J; bases not matched to a gene: 5. This CDR3 comprises 15 residues. CDR1 SGHTA and CDR2 FQGTGA come from the germline V gene. Here the CDR3 reads CASSQGTSGTNEQFF. As DNA, the CDR3 is TGTGCCAGCAGCCAAGGGACTAGCGGGACGAATGAGCAGTTCTTC. The whole variable domain, remainder taken from reference TRBV7-3 and TRBJ2-1, is GAGVSQTPSNKVTEKGKYVELRCDPISGHTALYWYRQSLGQGPEFLIYFQGTGAADDSGLPNDRFFAVRPEGSVSTLKIQRTERGDSAVYLCASSQGTSGTNEQFFGPGTRLTVL.

Many counts were recorded for this clonotype. Here the CDR3 reads CASSTAGGAGTEAFF. The DNA of the CDR3 is TGTGCCAGCTCCACGGCAGGGGGCGCGGGCACTGAAGCTTTCTTT. The chain joins TRBV18 to TRBJ1-1; 8 bases align to TRBD1. The CDR3 sequence is 15 residues long. CDR1 is KGHSH and CDR2 is LQKENI in the germline V gene. The V segment lost 6 bases and the J segment 4 bases; nucleotides outside the gene matches: 10.

This clonotype was seen at least ten times. The chain uses TRBV30 and TRBJ2-7, with 8 bases matching TRBD2. Trimming took 5 bases from V and 0 from J; bases not matched to a gene: 3. The germline V gene encodes CDR1 GTSNPN and CDR2 SVGIG (reference sequence). CDR3 length: 13 residues. The CDR3, as DNA: TGTGCCTGGGGACTAGCCTACTCCTACGAGCAGTACTTC. Its translation: CAWGLAYSYEQYF.

Points on this clonotype: A far larger clone is off by one base, so a read error is likely. This chain uses TRBV10-3 with TRBJ1-5, with D maybe TRBD1 (6 bases). Germline loops: CDR1 ENHRY, CDR2 SYGVKD. The CDR3 spans 15 residues. V lost 5 bases, J lost 2 bases, and 13 bases lay in between. CDR3 region: CAISSQSGGNQPQHF. The CDR3, as DNA: TGTGCCATCAGTTCCCAATCAGGGGGCAATCAGCCCCAGCATTTT.

This clonotype has ten or more counts. V usage is TRBV6-5 and J usage is TRBJ1-1; TRBD1 aligns across 9 bases. Germline CDR1 is MNHEY and CDR2 is SVGAGI. V lost 4 bases and J lost 4; bases outside the gene matches: 4. The CDR3 runs to 14 residues. CDR3 nucleotide sequence: TGTGCCAGCAGTTCCGGGACAGGGACCACTGAAGCTTTCTTT. Its translation: CASSSGTGTTEAFF.

A note on this clonotype: This likely reflects a read error, since a far larger clone is one base away. The chain couples TRBV20-1 to TRBJ2-1; tentatively, D is TRBD1 (6 bases). The CDR3 is 15 amino acids. The V end was cut by 0 bases, the J end by 10 bases, with 19 bases between. Per the germline V gene, CDR1 is DFQATT and CDR2 is SNEGSKA (reference sequence). The CDR3 region is CSARERRDNTYEQFF. The CDR3 DNA follows: TGCAGTGCTAGAGAGCGCCGGGACAACACCTACGAGCAGTTCTTC.

A few counts support this clonotype. The V call is TRBV15, the J call TRBJ2-5; no clear D gene. Trimming pared 5 bases from V and 1 base from J, leaving 5 bases between. This CDR3 has 12 amino acids. Germline CDR1 reads LNHNV; CDR2 reads YYDKDF (reference sequence). The CDR3 bases are TGTGCCACCAGCGCAGTCCAAGAGACCCAGTACTTC. Translation: CATSAVQETQYF.

The V call is TRBV7-2, the J call TRBJ2-5; D perhaps matches TRBD1 (6 bases). The CDR3 spans 13 residues. Trimming took off 5 bases at V and 2 bases at J, with 9 bases between the two ends. Germline V gene data show CDR1 as SGHTA and CDR2 as FQGNSA. Written as DNA, the CDR3 is TGTGCCAGCAGCCAGGGACATCAAGAGACCCAGTACTTC. Amino acid sequence: CASSQGHQETQYF. Complete variable domain (other parts from reference TRBV7-2 and TRBJ2-5): GAGVSQSPSNKVTEKGKDVELRCDPISGHTALYWYRQSLGQGLEFLIYFQGNSAPDKSGLPSDRFSAERTGGSVSTLTIQRTQQEDSAVYLCASSQGHQETQYFGPGTRLLVL.

This clonotype was counted many times. The chain carries TRBV30 and TRBJ1-6; D is perhaps TRBD1 (5 bases). V gave up 4 bases and J gave up 7 bases, with 11 bases separating them. Germline assignment: CDR1 GTSNPN and CDR2 SVGIG (reference sequence). The CDR3 contains 13 residues. CDR3 bases: TGTGCCTGGACGGGACTCCTCAATTCACCCCTCCACTTT. Translating gives CAWTGLLNSPLHF.

This clonotype was picked up many times. The rearrangement links TRBV5-1 to TRBJ2-7, with D maybe TRBD1 (6 bases). The CDR3 is made up of 16 amino acids. V lost 4 bases and J lost 3, with 20 bases in between. CDR1 and CDR2 (germline): SGHRS, YFSETQ. CDR3 amino acids: CASSQGVGTSLYEQYF. The CDR3 nucleotides are TGCGCCAGCAGCCAAGGGGTCGGGACATCCCTCTACGAGCAGTACTTC.

In this sample, this clonotype turned up many times. The chain combines TRBV5-4 with TRBJ2-2, with 8 bases identical to TRBD1. The CDR3 consists of 12 residues. V lost 4 bases to trimming and J lost 13 bases; unmatched junction nucleotides: 6. From germline, CDR1 is SGHNT and CDR2 YYREEE (reference sequence). DNA for the CDR3: TGTGCCAGCAGCACCCAGGGGGCAAGGCTGTTTTTT. Translation: CASSTQGARLFF. Combining the CDR3 with reference TRBV5-4 and TRBJ2-2 gives the whole variable domain ETGVTQSPTHLIKTRGQQVTLRCSSQSGHNTVSWYQQALGQGPQFIFQYYREEENGRGNFPPRFSGLQFPNYSSELNVNALELDDSALYLCASSTQGARLFFGEGSRLTVL.

This clonotype was seen repeatedly, ten times or more. The rearrangement joins TRBV7-3 to TRBJ2-7; D tentatively fits TRBD1 or TRBD2 (5 bases each). The CDR3 consists of 15 residues. V was cut by 5 bases and J by 7 bases, with 21 bases left in between. In germline, CDR1 is SGHTA, CDR2 FQGTGA. DNA of the CDR3: TGTGCCAGCAGCCCAACTCCGGACCTTGGGGGAGAGCAGTACTTC. Its translation is CASSPTPDLGGEQYF.

Judged by abundance, this clonotype is medium-sized (0.01 to 0.1%). The V and J genes are TRBV28 and TRBJ2-1; 12 nucleotides line up with TRBD2. CDR3 length: 17 residues. Trimming removed 0 bases from V and 9 bases from J; junction bases left unmatched: 9. Germline V CDR1 and CDR2: MDHEN, SYDVKM. The chain's CDR3 is CASSLWSLAGGPGEQFF. The CDR3 bases are TGTGCCAGCAGTTTATGGAGTCTAGCGGGAGGGCCAGGTGAGCAGTTCTTC.

In its sample, this clonotype was seen many times. V gene TRBV29-1 combines with J gene TRBJ2-7, with D perhaps matching TRBD2 (6 bases). V lost 0 bases and J 6 bases, leaving 9 bases between the germline ends. Germline CDR1 SQVTM, CDR2 ANQGSEA. The CDR3 consists of 12 residues. This chain's CDR3 is CSVEDPGSEQYF. The CDR3 DNA reads TGCAGCGTTGAAGATCCCGGGAGCGAGCAGTACTTC.

The sample holds many counts of this clonotype. V usage is TRBV27 and J usage is TRBJ2-3; a possible D gene is TRBD2 (6 bases). The CDR3 length is 15 residues. Between the trimmed V and J ends, which lost 7 bases and 2 bases, there was a span of 16 bases. Germline-derived CDR1 and CDR2 are MNHEY and SMNVEV (reference sequence). Here the CDR3 reads CASTPSSGSTDTQYF. In DNA form, the CDR3 reads TGTGCCAGCACGCCCAGTAGCGGTTCCACAGATACGCAGTATTTT.

This clonotype has ten or more counts. The chain combines TRBV5-1 with TRBJ2-5; 10 nucleotides agree with TRBD2. Germline CDR1 is SGHRS and CDR2 is YFSETQ. V shed 1 base and J 5 bases; nucleotides not matched to a gene: 2. There are 14 residues in the CDR3. DNA for the CDR3: TGCGCCAGCAGCTTGACGACTAGCGGGGAGACCCAGTACTTC. Translation gives CASSLTTSGETQYF.

The sample holds many counts of this clonotype. The chain uses TRBV29-1 and TRBJ2-7; D remains unclear. Germline assignment: CDR1 SQVTM and CDR2 ANQGSEA. V lost 2 bases to trimming and J lost 1 base, with 3 bases between them. The CDR3 covers 11 residues. The CDR3 protein is CSVEQSYEQYF. In nucleotides, the CDR3 is TGCAGCGTTGAACAGTCCTACGAGCAGTACTTC.